This entry lists 24 T cell receptor beta chains sequenced from one sample in a study of identical twins (dated by TCRdb to about 2016). Library creation used 5' RACE. Sequencing took place on an Illumina HiSeq 2000. TCRdb handled the public reads itself, with Q25 trimming in fastp and clone calling in MiXCR, and kept productive beta chains. CDR3 protein sequences are deduplicated, and each keeps its most common genes and DNA. The sample table records 450,000 or so distinct CDR3 sequences; about 24% of these occur just once. Around 3% of the sample lies in the top ten. This sample also appeared in a second study, on T cells expressing NK-cell markers.

Sequences were obtained from CD4+ T cells sorted from blood. These TCRs come from a woman aged 18-29 years in good health.

CDR3 coding DNA: TGTGCCAGCAGCGACAGAGGACGATCTAATGAAAAACTGTTTTTT. Encoded protein: CASSDRGRSNEKLFF. The chain couples TRBV7-8 to TRBJ1-4, with D tentatively TRBD1 (5 bases). The CDR3 is made up of 15 amino acids. V lost 5 bases to trimming and J lost 3 bases, with 13 bases between them. The germline V gene encodes CDR1 SGHVS and CDR2 FQNEAQ. The full variable domain, rest sourced from reference TRBV7-8 and TRBJ1-4, is GAGVSQSPRYKVAKRGQDVALRCDPISGHVSLFWYQQALGQGPEFLTYFQNEAQLDKSGLPSDRFFAERPEGSVSTLKIQRTQQEDSAVYLCASSDRGRSNEKLFFGSGTQLSVL.

V usage is TRBV10-3 and J usage is TRBJ1-1; D remains ambiguous. The CDR3 covers 11 residues. V lost 6 bases and J lost 7, with 9 bases in between. Germline CDR1 reads ENHRY; CDR2 reads SYGVKD. The chain's CDR3 is CAISPKFEAFF. The CDR3 DNA follows: TGTGCCATCAGCCCAAAGTTTGAAGCTTTCTTT.

A few counts support this clonotype. The CDR3 loop reads CASSLGQGVTDTQYF. In DNA, the CDR3 is TGCGCCAGCAGCTTGGGTCAGGGAGTCACAGATACGCAGTATTTT. The J gene is TRBJ2-3, the V gene TRBV5-1; D is possibly TRBD1 or TRBD2 (5 bases each). The CDR3 has 15 residues. V lost 0 bases to trimming and J lost 2 bases, with 10 bases between them. The germline V gene has CDR1 SGHRS and CDR2 YFSETQ.

The chain uses TRBV4-3 and TRBJ2-2; D unresolved. The V gene's germline CDR1 is LGHNA and CDR2 YSLEER. The ends were cut back, 3 bases at V and 6 bases at J, with 5 bases in the middle. The CDR3 contains 12 residues. The CDR3 loop reads CASSHPAGELFF. The CDR3 DNA reads TGCGCCAGCAGCCACCCCGCCGGGGAGCTGTTTTTT.

In this sample, this clonotype turned up a few times. The rearrangement joins TRBV12-3 or TRBV12-4 to TRBJ2-3; TRBD2 might be the D (5 bases). The CDR3 extends over 13 amino acids. Trimming shortened V by 7 bases and J by 4 bases, and 12 bases separated the two germline ends. The chain's CDR3 is CASMRVGADTQYF. DNA for the CDR3: TGTGCCAGCATGAGGGTTGGTGCAGATACGCAGTATTTT.

This clonotype was counted between two and nine times. The rearrangement links TRBV6-1 to TRBJ2-1; D may be TRBD1 or TRBD2 (5 bases each). The CDR3 has 15 residues. Deletions cut 8 bases from V and 5 bases from J, with 19 bases between. The germline V gene has CDR1 MNHNS and CDR2 SASEGT. The CDR3 here is CASRTGGGPDNEQFF. CDR3 nucleotide sequence: TGTGCCAGCCGAACGGGTGGGGGTCCGGACAATGAGCAGTTCTTC.

A single count supports this clonotype. This CDR3 is CASSQNFEQYF. CDR3 nucleotides: TGTGCCAGCTCACAAAACTTCGAGCAGTACTTC. The chain employs TRBV18 and TRBJ2-7; D unresolved. V was pared by 4 bases and J by 6 bases, with 7 bases between. The CDR3 extends over 11 amino acids. Germline loops: CDR1 KGHSH, CDR2 LQKENI.

CDR3 DNA sequence: TGTGCCAGCAGCTTAGAATCTGCGGGAGGTCAGTTCTTC. Amino acids: CASSLESAGGQFF. The chain is built from TRBV11-2 and TRBJ2-1; TRBD2 agrees at 8 bases. V shed 0 bases, J shed 13 bases, and the junction held 5 bases outside the gene matches. From germline, CDR1 is SGHAT and CDR2 FQNNGV. This CDR3 region has 13 residues.

The chain couples TRBV25-1 to TRBJ2-3; no definite D call. Trimming shortened V by 3 bases and J by 4 bases, and 8 bases separated the two germline ends. Per germline, CDR1 MGHDK and CDR2 SYGVNS. The CDR3 covers 13 residues. CDR3 bases: TGTGCCAGCAGTGACAGCCGGGCAGATACGCAGTATTTT. Its protein is CASSDSRADTQYF.

This clonotype showed up just a few times. The chain combines TRBV29-1 with TRBJ2-2, with 8 bases lining up with TRBD1. The germline V gene encodes CDR1 SQVTM and CDR2 ANQGSEA. The CDR3 loop spans 14 amino acids. V lost 7 bases to trimming and J lost 5 bases; unmatched junction nucleotides: 9. CDR3 in DNA: TGCAGCGCCCGGACAGGGATTGGGACCGGGGAGCTGTTTTTT. It encodes CSARTGIGTGELFF.

CDR3 residues: CSARPTRRGTDTQYF. The CDR3 coding sequence is TGCAGTGCTCGGCCCACTAGGAGGGGCACAGATACGCAGTATTTT. This sequence joins TRBV20-1 and TRBJ2-3; D is perhaps TRBD2 (6 bases). V was pared by 5 bases and J by 1 base, with 16 bases between. This CDR3 has 15 residues. Germline CDR1 DFQATT, CDR2 SNEGSKA (reference sequence).

This chain connects TRBV5-1 to TRBJ2-3; tentatively, D is TRBD1 (6 bases). Germline V CDR1 and CDR2: SGHRS, YFSETQ. This CDR3 region has 16 residues. V lost 4 bases, J lost 0 bases, and 15 bases lay in between. CDR3 residues: CASSLQGSPSTDTQYF. The CDR3 DNA reads TGCGCCAGCAGCCTCCAGGGGTCCCCTAGCACAGATACGCAGTATTTT.

The chain combines TRBV7-9 with TRBJ2-3; the D is unclear. The V gene lost 5 bases and the J gene lost 1 base, with 13 bases spanning the gap. The CDR3 is 15 amino acids. CDR1 and CDR2 (germline): SEHNR, FQNEAQ (reference sequence). The CDR3 spells CASSRMVVRTDTQYF. The CDR3 region has the DNA TGTGCCAGCAGCCGTATGGTAGTCCGCACAGATACGCAGTATTTT.

At least ten counts were recorded for this clonotype. This chain joins TRBV5-1 and TRBJ2-2; D remains ambiguous. Germline V lookup: CDR1 SGHRS, CDR2 YFSETQ. Trimming stripped 4 bases from V and 6 bases from J, with 7 bases between. This CDR3 spans 12 amino acids. The CDR3 region has the DNA TGCGCCAGCAGCCTGTGGGCCGGGGAGCTGTTTTTT. Encoded protein: CASSLWAGELFF.

This chain links TRBV20-1 with TRBJ2-7; TRBD2 aligns across 13 bases. The CDR3 contains 15 residues. With V trimmed by 6 bases and J by 5 bases, 10 bases remained unmatched. Germline-derived CDR1 and CDR2 are DFQATT and SNEGSKA (reference sequence). In nucleotides, the CDR3 is TGCAGTGCCGCCCAAATAGGACTAGCGGGGGACGAGCAGTACTTC. Translated: CSAAQIGLAGDEQYF.

There are many counts of this clonotype. This chain joins TRBV5-1 and TRBJ1-5; no firm D call. This CDR3 comprises 15 residues. Per germline, CDR1 SGHRS and CDR2 YFSETQ. V was cut by 4 bases and J by 0 bases, with 11 bases left in between. CDR3 sequence: CASSPSDYSNQPQHF. The CDR3 DNA reads TGCGCCAGCAGCCCAAGCGACTATAGCAATCAGCCCCAGCATTTT.

This clonotype was observed a handful of times. V and J are TRBV29-1 and TRBJ2-5, with 8 bases aligning to TRBD2. In germline, CDR1 is SQVTM, CDR2 ANQGSEA. This CDR3 is built from 15 residues. V trimming: 5 bases; J trimming: 4 bases; junction bases outside the gene matches: 12. The DNA for the CDR3 is TGCAGCGTTCACCCGTTCAGCGGGAGTTCAGAGACCCAGTACTTC. The encoded protein is CSVHPFSGSSETQYF.

There are a few counts of this clonotype. The rearrangement links TRBV3-1 to TRBJ1-1; tentatively, D is TRBD1 (5 bases). V was cut by 4 bases and J by 4 bases, with 13 bases left in between. The CDR3 totals 14 residues. Germline CDR1 reads LGHDT; CDR2 reads YNNKEL (reference sequence). CDR3 coding DNA: TGTGCCAGCAGCCGGACGGGGCCCGGCACTGAAGCTTTCTTT. As protein: CASSRTGPGTEAFF.

This clonotype occurred a few times. This chain links TRBV20-1 with TRBJ2-3, with D possibly TRBD1 on 6 matching bases. Trimming pared 2 bases from V and 1 base from J, leaving 10 bases between. This CDR3 contains 14 residues. Germline values: CDR1 DFQATT, CDR2 SNEGSKA (reference sequence). The CDR3 reads CSARNDRRTDTQYF. CDR3 DNA: TGCAGTGCTAGAAACGACAGGCGCACAGATACGCAGTATTTT.

This clonotype has only a few counts. V is TRBV7-6 and J is TRBJ2-1, with D perhaps given as TRBD1 or TRBD2 (5 bases each). CDR1 is SGHVS and CDR2 is FNYEAQ in the germline V gene. Trimming removed 4 bases at V and 1 base at J, with 17 bases between. The CDR3 covers 17 residues. The CDR3 nucleotides are TGTGCCAGCAGCTCCGCTGGAACGGGACCTTCCTACAATGAGCAGTTCTTC. Protein product: CASSSAGTGPSYNEQFF.

Many counts were recorded for this clonotype. The chain is built from TRBV10-3 and TRBJ2-1; 9 bases match TRBD1. This CDR3 has 15 residues. The V segment lost 8 bases and the J segment 6 bases; nucleotides outside the gene matches: 11. Germline V CDR1 and CDR2: ENHRY, SYGVKD. The CDR3: CAIGAGTGLSNEQFF. CDR3 DNA sequence: TGTGCCATCGGGGCCGGGACAGGGTTGTCCAATGAGCAGTTCTTC.

This clonotype has only a few counts. V is TRBV10-1 and J is TRBJ2-7; 10 bases are shared with TRBD2. CDR1 is WNHNN and CDR2 is SYGVQD in the germline V gene (reference sequence). V shed 0 bases, J shed 6 bases, and the junction held 8 bases outside the gene matches. The CDR3 runs 16 residues. The CDR3 region is CASSESGLAKLSEQYF. CDR3 coding DNA: TGCGCCAGCAGTGAGTCGGGACTAGCGAAACTCAGCGAGCAGTACTTC.

The rearrangement joins TRBV6-2 or TRBV6-3 to TRBJ2-6; D not resolved. The CDR3 loop spans 15 amino acids. V was clipped by 7 bases and J by 0 bases, with 10 bases between them. Germline CDR1 MNHEY, CDR2 SVGEGT. CDR3: CASIKVASGANVLTF. As DNA, the CDR3 is TGTGCCAGCATAAAAGTAGCCTCTGGGGCCAACGTCCTGACTTTC.

This clonotype has more than one count but fewer than ten. J is TRBJ2-3 and V is TRBV5-1; tentatively, D is TRBD2 (5 bases). With 4 bases removed from V and 6 bases from J, the gap between germline ends came to 12 bases. Germline CDR1 and CDR2: SGHRS and YFSETQ. The CDR3 is made up of 13 amino acids. CDR3 loop: CASSPTSFDTQYF. CDR3 DNA: TGCGCCAGCAGCCCAACTAGTTTCGATACGCAGTATTTT.